This paragraph reports one T cell receptor (beta chain). The CDR3 sequence is 15 residues long. Germline V gives CDR1 KGHDR, CDR2 SFDVKD. Trimming removed 5 bases at V and 1 base at J, with 11 bases between. This sample was included in a study of CD8 T cells in Susac syndrome. RNA amounts of about 0.45 to 1 ug underwent reverse transcription with random hexamers. It was immunoSEQ multiplex PCR that amplified TCR beta CDR3 across 54 Vbeta and 13 Jbeta. TCRdb processed the immunoSEQ multiplex PCR reads anew with MiXCR; each CDR3 protein has one entry. Of around 200,000 distinct CDR3 sequences listed, 95% were seen once; the top ten hold approximately 0.094%.

The chain has TRBV24-1 and TRBJ1-5; the D gene is possibly TRBD1 (6 bases). Sequences were obtained from CD4+ T cells from PBMCs. The receptor was derived from a human donor in good health. CDR3 sequence reads: CATSGGQGSNQPQHF. As DNA, the CDR3 is TGTGCCACCAGTGGGGGCCAGGGGAGCAATCAGCCCCAGCATTTT.